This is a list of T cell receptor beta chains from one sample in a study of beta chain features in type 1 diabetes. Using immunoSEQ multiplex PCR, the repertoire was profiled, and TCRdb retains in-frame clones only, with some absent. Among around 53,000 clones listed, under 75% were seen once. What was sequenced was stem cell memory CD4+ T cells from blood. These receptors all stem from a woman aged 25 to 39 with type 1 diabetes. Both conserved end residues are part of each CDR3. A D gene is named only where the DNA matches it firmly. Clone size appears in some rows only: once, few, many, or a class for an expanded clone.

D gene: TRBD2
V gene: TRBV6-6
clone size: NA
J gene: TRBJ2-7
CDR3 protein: CASTNSGPFSYEQYF
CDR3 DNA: TGTGCCAGCACCAATAGCGGGCCTTTTTCCTACGAGCAGTACTTC

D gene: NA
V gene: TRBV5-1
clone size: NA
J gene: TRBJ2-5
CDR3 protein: CASRPRSWYQETQYF
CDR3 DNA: TGCGCCAGCAGACCTAGGAGTTGGTACCAAGAGACCCAGTACTTC

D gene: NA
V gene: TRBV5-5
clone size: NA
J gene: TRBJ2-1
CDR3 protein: CASRPGLAISYNEQFF
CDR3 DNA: TGTGCCAGCAGGCCCGGCCTAGCGATCTCCTACAATGAGCAGTTCTTC

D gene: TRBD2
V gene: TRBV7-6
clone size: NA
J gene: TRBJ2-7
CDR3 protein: CASSWGASGDTYEQYF
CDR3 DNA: TGTGCCAGCAGTTGGGGAGCTAGCGGGGATACCTACGAGCAGTACTTC

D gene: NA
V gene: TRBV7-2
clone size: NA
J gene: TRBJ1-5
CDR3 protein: CASSLETWGNQPQHF
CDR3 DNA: TGTGCCAGCAGCTTAGAGACATGGGGCAATCAGCCCCAGCATTTT

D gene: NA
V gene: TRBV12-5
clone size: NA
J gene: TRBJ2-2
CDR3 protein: CASGLGLPGAGELFF
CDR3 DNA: TGTGCTAGTGGTTTGGGACTCCCGGGGGCCGGGGAGCTGTTTTTT

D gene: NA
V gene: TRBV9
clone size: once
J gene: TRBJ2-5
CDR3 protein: CASSALTGSQETQYF
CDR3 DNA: TGTGCCAGCAGCGCACTGACAGGATCCCAAGAGACCCAGTACTTC

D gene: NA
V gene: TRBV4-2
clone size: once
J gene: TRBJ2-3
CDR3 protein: CASSQDGESLKTDTQYF
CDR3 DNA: TGTGCCAGCAGCCAAGATGGAGAGTCTTTGAAGACAGATACGCAGTATTTT

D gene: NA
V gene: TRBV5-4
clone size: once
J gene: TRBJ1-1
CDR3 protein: CASRGTGGNTEAFF
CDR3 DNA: TGTGCCAGCAGGGGGACGGGAGGGAACACTGAAGCTTTCTTT

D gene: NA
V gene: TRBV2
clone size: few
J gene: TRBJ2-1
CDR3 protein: CASSGSPPDWQFF
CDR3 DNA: TGTGCCAGCAGTGGTTCCCCCCCGGACTGGCAGTTCTTC

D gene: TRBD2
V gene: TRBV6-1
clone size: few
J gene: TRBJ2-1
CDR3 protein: CASSEWGGRAYNEQFF
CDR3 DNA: TGTGCCAGCAGTGAATGGGGTGGGAGGGCCTACAATGAGCAGTTCTTC

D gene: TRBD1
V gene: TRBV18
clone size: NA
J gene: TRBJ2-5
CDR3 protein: CASSLQGDGETQYF
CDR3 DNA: TGTGCCAGCTCACTACAGGGGGATGGCGAGACCCAGTACTTC

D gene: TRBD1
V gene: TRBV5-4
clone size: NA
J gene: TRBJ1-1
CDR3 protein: CASSWPDRGDTEAFF
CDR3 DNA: TGTGCCAGCAGCTGGCCCGACAGGGGGGACACTGAAGCTTTCTTT

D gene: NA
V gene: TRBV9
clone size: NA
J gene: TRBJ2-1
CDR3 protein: CASSVATIVNEQFF
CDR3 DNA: TGTGCCAGCAGCGTAGCTACGATAGTCAATGAGCAGTTCTTC

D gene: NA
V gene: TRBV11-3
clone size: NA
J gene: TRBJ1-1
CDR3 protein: CASSLDREDRGTEAFF
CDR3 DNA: TGTGCCAGCAGCTTAGACCGAGAGGATAGGGGCACTGAAGCTTTCTTT

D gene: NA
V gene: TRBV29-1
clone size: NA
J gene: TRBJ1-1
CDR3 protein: CSASRARYVEAFF
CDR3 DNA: TGCAGCGCCAGCAGGGCGCGATACGTGGAGGCTTTCTTT

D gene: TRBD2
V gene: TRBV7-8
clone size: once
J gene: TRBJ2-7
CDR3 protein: CASSLAWAGGYEQYF
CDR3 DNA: TGTGCCAGCAGCTTAGCGTGGGCGGGGGGCTACGAGCAGTACTTC

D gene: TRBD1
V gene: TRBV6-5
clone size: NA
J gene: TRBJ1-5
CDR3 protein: CASNPGQGGNQPQHF
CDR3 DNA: TGTGCCAGCAACCCGGGACAGGGTGGCAATCAGCCCCAGCATTTT

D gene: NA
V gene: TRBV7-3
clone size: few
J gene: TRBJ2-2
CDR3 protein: CASSTGENTGELFF
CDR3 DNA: TGTGCCAGCAGCACCGGGGAGAACACCGGGGAGCTGTTTTTT

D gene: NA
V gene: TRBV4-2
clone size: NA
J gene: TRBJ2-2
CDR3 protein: CASSTGRVGSNTGELFF
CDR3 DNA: TGTGCCAGCTCTACGGGCAGGGTGGGATCGAACACCGGGGAGCTGTTTTTT

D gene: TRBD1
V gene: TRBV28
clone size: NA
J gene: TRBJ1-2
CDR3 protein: CASSPGTGGTYGYTF
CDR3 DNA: TGTGCCAGCAGTCCCGGGACAGGGGGAACCTATGGCTACACCTTC

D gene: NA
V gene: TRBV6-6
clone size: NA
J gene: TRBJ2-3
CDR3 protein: CASSPEPGVSTDTQYF
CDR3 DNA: TGTGCCAGCAGCCCCGAGCCGGGAGTGAGCACAGATACGCAGTATTTT

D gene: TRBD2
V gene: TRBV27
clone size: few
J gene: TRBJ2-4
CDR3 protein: CASSSQAPSGLAKNIQYF
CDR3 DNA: TGTGCCAGCAGTTCCCAAGCCCCTAGCGGACTAGCCAAAAACATTCAGTACTTC

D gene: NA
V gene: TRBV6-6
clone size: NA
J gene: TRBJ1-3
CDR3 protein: CASSYSWQFGNTIYF
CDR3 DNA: TGTGCCAGCAGTTACTCCTGGCAGTTTGGAAACACCATATATTTT

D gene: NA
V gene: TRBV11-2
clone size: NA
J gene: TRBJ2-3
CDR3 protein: CASSPWGLDTQYF
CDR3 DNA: TGTGCCAGCAGCCCCTGGGGCCTCGATACGCAGTATTTT

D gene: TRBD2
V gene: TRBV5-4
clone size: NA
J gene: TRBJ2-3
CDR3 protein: CASSSYLAGGGDTQYF
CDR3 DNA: TGTGCCAGCAGCTCCTACCTAGCGGGAGGGGGAGATACGCAGTATTTT

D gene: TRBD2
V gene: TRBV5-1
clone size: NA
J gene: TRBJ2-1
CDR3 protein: CASSSTVAGVGNEQFF
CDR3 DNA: TGCGCCAGCAGCTCGACAGTCGCGGGAGTTGGAAATGAGCAGTTCTTC

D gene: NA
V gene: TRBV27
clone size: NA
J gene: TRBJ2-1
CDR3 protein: CASSLWQAYNEQFF
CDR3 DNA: TGTGCCAGCAGTCTGTGGCAGGCCTACAATGAGCAGTTCTTC

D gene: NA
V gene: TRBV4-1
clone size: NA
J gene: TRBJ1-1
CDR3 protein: CASSQLSRRNTEAFF
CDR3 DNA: TGCGCCAGCAGCCAATTATCCCGGAGGAACACTGAAGCTTTCTTT

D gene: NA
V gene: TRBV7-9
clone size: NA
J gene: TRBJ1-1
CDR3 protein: CASSLRGNTEAFF
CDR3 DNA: TGTGCCAGCAGCTTAAGAGGGAACACTGAAGCTTTCTTT

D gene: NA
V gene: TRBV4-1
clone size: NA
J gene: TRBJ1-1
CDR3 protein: CASSQESKRKPEAFF
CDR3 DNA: TGCGCCAGCAGCCAAGAAAGCAAGCGAAAGCCTGAAGCTTTCTTT

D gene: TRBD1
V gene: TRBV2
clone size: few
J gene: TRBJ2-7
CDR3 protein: CASSRDRDEQYF
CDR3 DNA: TGTGCCAGCAGCCGTGACAGGGACGAGCAGTACTTC

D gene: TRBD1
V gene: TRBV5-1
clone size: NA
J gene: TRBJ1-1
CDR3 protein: CASSPPGQPMNTEAFF
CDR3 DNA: TGCGCCAGCAGCCCGCCGGGACAGCCCATGAACACTGAAGCTTTCTTT

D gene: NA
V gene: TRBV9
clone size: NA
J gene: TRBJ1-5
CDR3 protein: CASSVDGQNNQPQHF
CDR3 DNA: TGTGCCAGCAGCGTGGACGGACAGAACAATCAGCCCCAGCATTTT